This TCR beta chain was captured in a study of cytomegalovirus exposure and HLA in healthy donors. In the PCR, 60 Vbeta and 13 Jbeta primers were used. The data were produced by immunoSEQ multiplex PCR, yet TCRdb's version contains in-frame clones alone and is incomplete. The table shows about 170,000 clones, with around 73% occurring only once. Study results and caveats: As was reported, the HLA-A and HLA-B alleles of most subjects were accurately predicted from TCR beta sequences.

A word on this clone: The target antigen is unknown.

The receptor comes from a woman aged 18-29 years in good health and CMV-seropositive. Sequences were obtained from PBMCs.

CDR3 DNA sequence: TGTGCCAGCAGGGAGACAGGGGGTAACACTGAAGCTTTCTTT. It is translated as CASRETGGNTEAFF. The V call is TRBV2, the J call TRBJ1-1; 9 nucleotides match TRBD1. This CDR3 is 14 amino acids long. V shed 6 bases and J 2 bases; nucleotides not matched to a gene: 4. Looked up from germline, CDR1 is SNHLY and CDR2 is FYNNEI. Full variable domain (outside the CDR3, taken from reference TRBV2 and TRBJ1-1): EPEVTQTPSHQVTQMGQEVILRCVPISNHLYFYWYRQILGQKVEFLVSFYNNEISEKSEIFDDQFSVERPDGSNFTLKIRSTKLEDSAMYFCASRETGGNTEAFFGQGTRLTVV.